The clone carrying this T cell receptor beta chain was counted at least ten times. This specimen belongs to a study of CD8 T cells in ankylosing spondylitis. The CDR3 is 13 residues long. Germline-derived CDR1 and CDR2 are MRHNA and SNTAGT. Trimming cost V 2 bases and J 4 bases, with 6 bases left between them. Each CDR3 protein gets one entry after TCRdb re-called the 5' RACE reads with MiXCR. The table has about 210,000 distinct CDR3 sequences, 7% to 10% seen once; the top ten hold 4.5% to 5%. This rearrangement joins TRBV6-4 to TRBJ2-1; D unclear. The receptor's source is a female donor with ankylosing spondylitis or in good health (not recorded which). Material: blood, either unsorted or a sorted T cell fraction (not recorded which). The CDR3 loop reads CASSDNAYNEQFF. The CDR3 coding sequence is TGTGCCAGCAGTGACAATGCGTACAATGAGCAGTTCTTC.